This T cell receptor beta chain was obtained from a study of molecular identifiers for immune sequencing clone quantification. The CDR3 is 16 residues long. Trimming removed 5 bases at V and 7 bases at J, with 20 bases between. Making the bulk TCR libraries relied on previously described methods and listed TCR primers. MiXCR, applied by TCRdb to the PCR reads, yields one record per CDR3 protein. The sample carries around 480,000 distinct CDR3 sequences, around 21% recorded once. This clonotype was picked up many times. V usage is TRBV12-3 or TRBV12-4 and J usage is TRBJ2-2; D might be TRBD1 or TRBD2, each matching 5 bases. The TCR was taken from a human donor in good health. Some libraries in this study had Jurkat cell RNA spiked in. The specimen was naive CD8+ T cells from blood, with Jurkat cell RNA spiked in. Subset denoted: FACS-sorted CD8+CD4-CCR7+CD45RA+ naive T cells. The CDR3 DNA sequence: TGTGCCAGCAGTCGCGTCGGGACCTCCGAAGTCGGGGAGCTGTTTTTT. Protein sequence: CASSRVGTSEVGELFF.